This entry concerns a single T cell receptor (beta chain). The data derive from a study of vaccination and CD4 T cells after COVID-19. Study overall: Convalescent patients had positive nasal swab PCR results for SARS-CoV-2. Disease was mild in about 9 and severe in one. The convalescents comprised six males and four females, two of them Hispanic.

This CDR3 is 12 amino acids long. The germline V gene encodes CDR1 LNHDA and CDR2 SQIVND (reference sequence). V lost 6 bases, J lost 7 bases, and 10 bases lay in between. TCRdb analysed the PCR reads with MiXCR anew, one entry per CDR3 protein. In the table there are tens of thousands of distinct CDR3 sequences, 45% to 55% of which are singletons. The receptor was isolated from a human donor who had recovered from COVID-19. Material: CD4+ T cells from blood, obtained before SARS-CoV-2 vaccination. The genes are TRBV19 and TRBJ1-5, with no clear D. The CDR3 is CASRTRRQPQHF. The CDR3 DNA is TGTGCCAGTAGGACGCGTCGGCAGCCCCAGCATTTT.